The 25 T cell receptor beta chains reported below all come from one sample, sequenced in a study of identical twins. TCRdb re-called the 5' RACE reads with MiXCR, one entry per CDR3 protein. The sample includes a few hundred thousand distinct CDR3 sequences, approximately 17% seen only once; the top ten take roughly an eighth. Sequencing was performed on naive T cells sorted from blood. The receptors originated from a man aged 50-59 years in good health.

This clonotype was seen more than once but under ten times. This chain connects TRBV20-1 to TRBJ1-1; D unresolved. Germline V lookup: CDR1 DFQATT, CDR2 SNEGSKA (reference sequence). The CDR3 runs to 12 residues. V gave up 3 bases and J gave up 8 bases, with 13 bases separating them. CDR3 region: CSASGSTREAFF. The CDR3 region has the DNA TGCAGTGCTAGTGGGTCTACGAGGGAAGCTTTCTTT.

The sample holds many counts of this clonotype. This rearrangement joins TRBV12-3 or TRBV12-4 to TRBJ1-2; TRBD1 might be the D (5 bases). V shed 5 bases and J shed 4 bases, with 8 bases lying between them. The CDR3 runs to 12 residues. The CDR3 sequence is CASSTQGYGYTF. CDR3 coding DNA: TGTGCCAGCAGTACGCAGGGCTATGGCTACACCTTC.

This sequence joins TRBV11-2 and TRBJ2-2, with D possibly called TRBD1 or TRBD2 (6 bases each). This CDR3 is built from 15 residues. V was trimmed by 1 base and J by 4 bases, leaving 10 bases between them. Germline CDR1 is SGHAT and CDR2 is FQNNGV. The CDR3 nucleotides read TGTGCCAGCAGCTTAGTGGGGGGCGGCACCGGGGAGCTGTTTTTT. It yields the protein CASSLVGGGTGELFF.

The chain joins TRBV6-2 or TRBV6-3 to TRBJ2-7; D is perhaps TRBD1 (5 bases). With 0 bases removed from V and 5 bases from J, the gap between germline ends came to 14 bases. The CDR3 extends over 15 amino acids. CDR1 is MNHEY and CDR2 is SVGEGT in the germline V gene. Written as DNA, the CDR3 is TGTGCCAGCAGTTACTCGGATGACAGTCCTAACGAGCAGTACTTC. This sequence encodes CASSYSDDSPNEQYF.

This clonotype was detected ten times or more. The V gene is TRBV11-2, the J gene TRBJ2-7; 7 nucleotides align to TRBD1. Germline CDR1 and CDR2: SGHAT and FQNNGV. The CDR3 length is 14 residues. V was pared by 5 bases and J by 9 bases, with 13 bases of the junction left unmatched. The CDR3 DNA is TGTGCCAGCAGCGATTACAGGGGTCGGTTGGTGCAGTACTTC. It is translated as CASSDYRGRLVQYF. The whole variable domain, remainder taken from reference TRBV11-2 and TRBJ2-7, is EAGVAQSPRYKIIEKRQSVAFWCNPISGHATLYWYQQILGQGPKLLIQFQNNGVVDDSQLPKDRFSAERLKGVDSTLKIQPAKLEDSAVYLCASSDYRGRLVQYFGPGTRLTVT.

This clonotype appeared many times. V usage is TRBV12-3 or TRBV12-4 and J usage is TRBJ2-1, with D possibly being TRBD1 or TRBD2 (5 bases each). There are 13 residues in the CDR3. Trimming cost V 2 bases and J 7 bases, with 9 bases left between them. DNA of the CDR3: TGTGCCAGCAGTTTATCTGGGGGTAATGAGCAGTTCTTC. This translates into CASSLSGGNEQFF.

The chain joins TRBV7-6 to TRBJ2-7; 11 bases agree with TRBD2. Germline CDR1 reads SGHVS; CDR2 reads FNYEAQ. The CDR3 is 15 residues long. After removal of 4 bases from V and 6 bases from J, the junction contained 8 bases not matched to a gene. The CDR3 DNA follows: TGTGCCAGCAGCTCCACTAGCGGGAGTAGTGGCGAGCAGTACTTC. As protein: CASSSTSGSSGEQYF.

The V call is TRBV7-9, the J call TRBJ2-1; D gene unclear. V lost 6 bases to trimming and J lost 7 bases, with 13 bases between them. The CDR3 has 13 residues. Germline assignment: CDR1 SEHNR and CDR2 FQNEAQ (reference sequence). The CDR3 bases are TGTGCCAGCAGTATTCGGAGCCAGAATGAGCAGTTCTTC. It translates to CASSIRSQNEQFF.

In its sample, this clonotype was seen many times. This CDR3 is CASGPSGTYEQYF. In DNA form, the CDR3 reads TGTGCCAGCGGCCCTAGCGGGACCTACGAGCAGTACTTC. The chain uses TRBV6-1 and TRBJ2-7, with 9 nucleotides matching TRBD2. CDR1 MNHNS and CDR2 SASEGT come from the germline V gene. Trimming took 8 bases from V and 2 from J; bases not matched to a gene: 4. This CDR3 has 13 amino acids.

This clonotype was picked up a small number of times. This chain uses TRBV20-1 with TRBJ2-7; 8 bases match TRBD1. CDR3 length: 12 amino acids. CDR1 and CDR2 (germline): DFQATT, SNEGSKA (reference sequence). V lost 5 bases and J lost 7; bases outside the gene matches: 7. Written as DNA, the CDR3 is TGCAGTGCTCGACAGGGGATGGGGGAGCAGTACTTC. It codes for CSARQGMGEQYF.

The chain uses TRBV3-1 and TRBJ2-2; D remains unclear. Germline CDR1 LGHDT, CDR2 YNNKEL (reference sequence). CDR3 length equals 13 residues. Trimming cost V 4 bases and J 9 bases, with 12 bases left between them. CDR3 sequence reads: CASSLRWARELFF. The CDR3 bases are TGTGCCAGCAGCCTGCGTTGGGCGCGGGAGCTGTTTTTT. The whole variable domain, remainder taken from reference TRBV3-1 and TRBJ2-2, is DTAVSQTPKYLVTQMGNDKSIKCEQNLGHDTMYWYKQDSKKFLKIMFSYNNKELIINETVPNRFSPKSPDKAHLNLHINSLELGDSAVYFCASSLRWARELFFGEGSRLTVL.

This clonotype occurred many times. The chain joins TRBV12-3 or TRBV12-4 to TRBJ2-2, with TRBD1 matching 7 bases. The CDR3 is 14 residues long. J gave up 1 base and V 6 bases, and 2 bases lay outside the gene matches. The DNA of the CDR3 is TGTGCCAGCAGAGACAGGGTGAACACCGGGGAGCTGTTTTTT. Translated: CASRDRVNTGELFF.

This clonotype was detected ten times or more. The chain's CDR3 is CASNRESGANVLTF. Written as DNA, the CDR3 is TGTGCCAGCAATAGGGAGTCTGGGGCCAACGTCCTGACTTTC. The chain uses TRBV6-2 or TRBV6-3 and TRBJ2-6, with D possibly matching TRBD2 (5 bases). The germline CDR1 and CDR2 sequences are MNHEY and SVGEGT. V was clipped by 7 bases and J by 1 base, with 8 bases between them. The CDR3 runs 14 residues.

The chain joins TRBV6-1 to TRBJ2-5; weak D call: TRBD2 (7 bases). The CDR3 covers 15 residues. With 6 bases removed from V and 0 bases from J, the gap between germline ends came to 14 bases. The germline V gene encodes CDR1 MNHNS and CDR2 SASEGT. CDR3 sequence: CASRWGGQYQETQYF. The CDR3 DNA reads as TGTGCCAGCAGATGGGGGGGCCAGTACCAAGAGACCCAGTACTTC.

There are many counts of this clonotype. The chain recombines TRBV7-2 with TRBJ2-3; TRBD1 is a possible D gene (5 bases). The length of the CDR3 is 14 residues. Trimming took 5 bases from V and 4 from J, leaving 13 bases between them. The germline V gene has CDR1 SGHTA and CDR2 FQGNSA. CDR3 nucleotides: TGTGCCAGCAGCCTCAGGACACCGTCAGATACGCAGTATTTT. It is translated as CASSLRTPSDTQYF.

This clonotype was recorded at least ten times. The rearrangement uses TRBV5-1 and TRBJ2-7; 9 bases align to TRBD2. Germline lookup yields CDR1 SGHRS and CDR2 YFSETQ. Trimming took 7 bases from V and 1 from J; bases not matched to a gene: 3. CDR3 length: 13 residues. CDR3 sequence (DNA): TGCGCCAGCTACGGACTAGCGTCCTACGAGCAGTACTTC. Translated, it gives CASYGLASYEQYF.

This clonotype was seen many times. The gene calls are TRBV5-1 and TRBJ2-2; 10 nucleotides match TRBD1. Trimming removed 4 bases from V and 0 bases from J; junction bases left unmatched: 6. The length of the CDR3 is 17 residues. Germline V CDR1 and CDR2: SGHRS, YFSETQ. The CDR3 DNA reads TGCGCCAGCAGCCCCAGGACAGGGGGAACGAACACCGGGGAGCTGTTTTTT. This codes for CASSPRTGGTNTGELFF.

The J gene is TRBJ2-3, the V gene TRBV4-2; 9 positions agree with TRBD2. The CDR3 is 18 amino acids. The V gene's germline CDR1 is LGHNA and CDR2 YNFKEQ. With V trimmed by 0 bases and J by 0 bases, 7 bases remained unmatched. CDR3 region: CASSQDFLAGISTDTQYF. The DNA of the CDR3 is TGTGCCAGCAGCCAAGATTTTCTAGCGGGAATTAGCACAGATACGCAGTATTTT.

Many counts were recorded for this clonotype. The rearrangement joins TRBV28 to TRBJ2-3, with D possibly TRBD1 on 5 matching bases. V shed 8 bases and J shed 0 bases, with 9 bases lying between them. The CDR3 runs to 13 residues. Per germline, CDR1 MDHEN and CDR2 SYDVKM. CDR3 sequence reads: CASYRLSTDTQYF. CDR3 coding DNA: TGTGCCAGCTACAGGCTCAGCACAGATACGCAGTATTTT.

This clonotype was recorded many times. J is TRBJ2-3 and V is TRBV28; 7 nucleotides agree with TRBD1. The length of the CDR3 is 15 residues. Germline CDR1 is MDHEN and CDR2 is SYDVKM. With 6 bases clipped from V and 6 bases from J, the junction kept 12 bases outside the gene matches. CDR3 sequence (DNA): TGTGCCAGCAGATTGAACAGGGGCTGGGGGGATACGCAGTATTTT. Translated: CASRLNRGWGDTQYF.

The gene calls are TRBV7-9 and TRBJ2-4; D gene ambiguous. V was pared by 3 bases and J by 4 bases, with 7 bases between. Germline V gives CDR1 SEHNR, CDR2 FQNEAQ (reference sequence). The length of the CDR3 is 13 residues. This CDR3 reads CASSLFPKNIQYF. DNA of the CDR3: TGTGCCAGCAGCTTGTTTCCTAAAAACATTCAGTACTTC.

This chain uses TRBV5-1 with TRBJ2-5; 11 bases map to TRBD1. Germline CDR1 SGHRS, CDR2 YFSETQ. This CDR3 is 16 amino acids long. V was clipped by 0 bases and J by 2 bases; unmatched bases: 3. CDR3 sequence: CASSLAGTGGQETQYF. The CDR3 DNA reads TGCGCCAGCAGCTTGGCCGGGACAGGGGGGCAAGAGACCCAGTACTTC.

This clonotype was counted at least ten times. CDR3 protein: CATSSLRGPTLTKQYF. The CDR3 nucleotides read TGTGCCACCAGCAGTTTGAGGGGCCCTACTCTTACGAAGCAGTACTTC. This chain joins TRBV15 and TRBJ2-7; TRBD1 or TRBD2 may be the D gene (5 bases each). From germline, CDR1 is LNHNV and CDR2 YYDKDF (reference sequence). The V and J ends lost 3 bases and 8 bases respectively, with 23 bases between them. The length of the CDR3 is 16 residues.

Points on this clonotype: A read error may explain this, as a much larger clone is one base away. The chain uses TRBV10-3 and TRBJ2-1; 14 bases are a match to TRBD2. From germline, CDR1 is ENHRY and CDR2 SYGVKD. CDR3 length: 20 residues. CDR3 sequence reads: CAISDSRTSGRKGYYNQQFF. DNA for the CDR3: TGTGCCATCAGTGATTCTCGGACTAGCGGGAGGAAGGGATACTACAATCAGCAGTTCTTC.

The chain uses TRBV13 and TRBJ2-1; D may be TRBD2 (9 bases). This CDR3 comprises 23 residues. V gave up 5 bases and J gave up 5 bases, with 40 bases separating them. CDR1 and CDR2 (germline): PRHDT, FYEKMQ (reference sequence). CDR3 bases: TGTGCCAGCAGCCAACGGGGAGGGACAGGCAGACTTGGCGGGAGGGCCCAGGACAATGAGCAGTTCTTC. Residues: CASSQRGGTGRLGGRAQDNEQFF.